The sequence of this T cell receptor (beta chain) was determined in a study of regulatory T cells in long-lasting Graves disease. The table lists this clonotype with many counts. This sample's time point: newly diagnosed GD, antithyroid drugs for less than 3 months. Extracted PBMC RNA gave rise to the TCR library. V was trimmed by 5 bases and J by 4 bases, leaving 16 bases between them. The CDR3 runs 15 residues. Germline lookup yields CDR1 SGHAT and CDR2 FQNNGV. CDR3-region Arm-PCR and iRepertoire HTBI primers produced the TCR beta libraries. TCRdb redid the calling of the multiplex PCR reads with MiXCR, one entry per CDR3 protein. The sample lists fewer than 500,000 distinct CDR3 sequences; about 16% were seen once. The sample was also reused in another study, on T cells in Graves' hyperthyroidism and ophthalmopathy. That study reports: Most thyroid clonotypes expanded above 0.001 were also detected in blood.

This chain links TRBV11-2 with TRBJ2-3; tentative D call: TRBD2 (6 bases). The input for sequencing was peripheral blood mononuclear cells (PBMCs), taken at new diagnosis, from a patient treated with antithyroid drugs. This receptor was identified in a man aged 35 to 55 with Graves disease. CDR3 sequence (DNA): TGTGCCAGCAGCACCGGGACTCGGGGTGCAGATACGCAGTATTTT. This translates into CASSTGTRGADTQYF.